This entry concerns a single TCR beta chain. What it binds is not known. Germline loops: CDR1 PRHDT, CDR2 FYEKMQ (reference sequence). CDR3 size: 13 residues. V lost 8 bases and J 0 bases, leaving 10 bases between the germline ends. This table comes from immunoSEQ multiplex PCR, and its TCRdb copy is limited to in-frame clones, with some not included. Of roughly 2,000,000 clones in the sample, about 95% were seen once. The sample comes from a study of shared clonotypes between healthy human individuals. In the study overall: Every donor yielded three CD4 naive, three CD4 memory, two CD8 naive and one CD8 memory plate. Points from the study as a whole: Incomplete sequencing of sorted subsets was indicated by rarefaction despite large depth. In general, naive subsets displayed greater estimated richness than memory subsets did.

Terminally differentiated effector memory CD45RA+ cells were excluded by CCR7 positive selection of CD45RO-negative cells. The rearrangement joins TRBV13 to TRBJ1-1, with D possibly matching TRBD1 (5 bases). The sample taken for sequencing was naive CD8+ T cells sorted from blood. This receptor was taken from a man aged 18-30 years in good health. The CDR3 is CASPQGLNTEAFF. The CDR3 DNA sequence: TGTGCCAGCCCCCAGGGCTTGAACACTGAAGCTTTCTTT.